This TCR beta chain is from a study of blood T cell repertoires in COVID-19. Overall study: Samples representing acute and convalescent COVID-19 were sourced from the United States, Italy and Spain.

There are many counts of this clone. V lost 5 bases and J lost 6; bases outside the gene matches: 3. Germline V gene lookup returns CDR1 SGHNT and CDR2 YENEEA. The CDR3 is made up of 12 amino acids. Authors' methods: Scientists estimated how many nucleated cells there were by amplifying reference gene primers. Some clones are missing from TCRdb's copy, which holds only in-frame ones; the method was immunoSEQ multiplex PCR. The D gene and trimming were derived from the DNA, and the V and J assignments and clone size from that table. In the table there are hundreds of thousands of clones, roughly 82% of which are singletons. Participants spanned ages about 18 to 90 years and resided in 20 to 30 US areas. The recovered donors of Cohort 3 showed two negative PCRs, clearance, or symptom resolution.

The sample comprised PBMCs or T cells enriched from blood (not recorded which). The genes are TRBV11-3 and TRBJ1-2, with TRBD1 matching over 7 bases. The receptor comes from a woman aged 45-60 years who had recovered from COVID-19. CDR3 DNA: TGTGCCAGCAGCCTCACAGGGGATGGCTACACCTTC. Translation gives CASSLTGDGYTF.